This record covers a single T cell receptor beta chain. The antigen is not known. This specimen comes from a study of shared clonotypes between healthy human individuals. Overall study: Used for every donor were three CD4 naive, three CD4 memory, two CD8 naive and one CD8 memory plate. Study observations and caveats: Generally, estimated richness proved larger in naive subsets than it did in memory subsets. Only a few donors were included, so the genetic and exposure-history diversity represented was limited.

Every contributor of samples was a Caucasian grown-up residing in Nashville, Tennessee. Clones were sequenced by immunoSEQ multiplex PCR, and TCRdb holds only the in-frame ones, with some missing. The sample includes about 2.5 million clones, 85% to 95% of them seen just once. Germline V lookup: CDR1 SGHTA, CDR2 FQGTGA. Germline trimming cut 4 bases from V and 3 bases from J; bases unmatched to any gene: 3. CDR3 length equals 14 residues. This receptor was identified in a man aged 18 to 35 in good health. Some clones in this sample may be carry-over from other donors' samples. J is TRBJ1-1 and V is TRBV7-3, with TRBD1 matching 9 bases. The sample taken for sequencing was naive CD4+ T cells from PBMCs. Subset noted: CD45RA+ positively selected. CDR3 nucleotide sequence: TGTGCCAGCAGCTCAGGACAGGGGCACACTGAAGCTTTCTTT. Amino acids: CASSSGQGHTEAFF.